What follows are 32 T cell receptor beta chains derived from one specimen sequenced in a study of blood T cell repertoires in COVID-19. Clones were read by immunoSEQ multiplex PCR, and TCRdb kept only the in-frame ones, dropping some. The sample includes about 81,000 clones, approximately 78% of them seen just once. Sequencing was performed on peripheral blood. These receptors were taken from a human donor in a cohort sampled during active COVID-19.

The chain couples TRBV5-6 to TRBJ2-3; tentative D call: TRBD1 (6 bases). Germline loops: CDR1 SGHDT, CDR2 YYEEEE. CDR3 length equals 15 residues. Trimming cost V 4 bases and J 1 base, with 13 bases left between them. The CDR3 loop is CASSPPQGRTDTQYF. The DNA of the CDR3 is TGTGCCAGCAGCCCACCGCAGGGGCGCACAGATACGCAGTATTTT.

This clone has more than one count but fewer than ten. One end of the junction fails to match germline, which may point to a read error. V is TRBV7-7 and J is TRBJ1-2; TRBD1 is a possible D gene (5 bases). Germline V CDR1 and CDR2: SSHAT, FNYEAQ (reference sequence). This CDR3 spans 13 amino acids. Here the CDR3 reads CASSTSTGDGYTF. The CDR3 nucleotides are TGTGCTAGCAGCACTTCTACAGGTGATGGCTACACCTTC.

This chain's CDR3 is CASSVGGTDTQYF. The CDR3, as DNA: TGTGCCAGCAGCGTAGGGGGCACAGATACGCAGTATTTT. The V gene is TRBV7-3, the J gene TRBJ2-3; D is possibly TRBD1 (5 bases). CDR1 and CDR2 (germline): SGHTA, FQGTGA. The CDR3 is made up of 13 amino acids. Trimming stripped 5 bases from V and 1 base from J, with 7 bases between.

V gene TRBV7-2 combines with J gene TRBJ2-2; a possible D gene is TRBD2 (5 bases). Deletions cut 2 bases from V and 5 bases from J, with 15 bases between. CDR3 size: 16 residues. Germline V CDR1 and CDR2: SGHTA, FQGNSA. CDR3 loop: CASSLPPGKVTGELFF. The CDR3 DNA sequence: TGTGCCAGCAGCTTACCTCCGGGGAAGGTAACCGGGGAGCTGTTTTTT.

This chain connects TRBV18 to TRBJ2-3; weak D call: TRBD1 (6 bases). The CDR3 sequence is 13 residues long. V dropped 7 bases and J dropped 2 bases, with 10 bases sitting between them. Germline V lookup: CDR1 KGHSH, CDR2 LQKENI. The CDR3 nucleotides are TGTGCCAGCTTAGGACAGTCCACAGATACGCAGTATTTT. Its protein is CASLGQSTDTQYF. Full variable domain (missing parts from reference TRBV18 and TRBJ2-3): NAGVMQNPRHLVRRRGQEARLRCSPMKGHSHVYWYRQLPEEGLKFMVYLQKENIIDESGMPKERFSAEFPKEGPSILRIQQVVRGDSAAYFCASLGQSTDTQYFGPGTRLTVL.

CDR3 in DNA: TGTGCCAGCACCCAGGCCAGGTGGAGCACAGATACGCAGTATTTT. It yields the protein CASTQARWSTDTQYF. The V gene is TRBV25-1, the J gene TRBJ2-3; D gene uncertain. V was trimmed by 7 bases and J by 0 bases, leaving 14 bases between them. Germline-derived CDR1 and CDR2 are MGHDK and SYGVNS. This CDR3 spans 15 amino acids.

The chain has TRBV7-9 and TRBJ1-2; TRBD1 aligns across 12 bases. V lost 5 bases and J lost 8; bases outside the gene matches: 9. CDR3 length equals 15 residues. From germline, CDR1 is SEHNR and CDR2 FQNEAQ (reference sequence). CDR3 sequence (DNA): TGTGCCAGCAGCCAAACCGGGACAGGGGGCGACGGCTACACCTTC. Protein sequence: CASSQTGTGGDGYTF.

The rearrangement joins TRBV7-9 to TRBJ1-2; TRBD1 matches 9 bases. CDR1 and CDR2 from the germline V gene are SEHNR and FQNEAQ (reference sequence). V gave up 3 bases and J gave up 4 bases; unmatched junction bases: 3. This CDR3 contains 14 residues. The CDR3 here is CASSLDRGAYGYTF. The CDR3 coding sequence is TGTGCCAGCAGCTTGGACAGGGGTGCCTATGGCTACACCTTC.

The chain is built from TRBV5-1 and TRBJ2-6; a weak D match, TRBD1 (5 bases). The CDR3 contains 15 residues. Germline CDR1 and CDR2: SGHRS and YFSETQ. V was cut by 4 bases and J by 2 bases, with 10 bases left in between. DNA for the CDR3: TGCGCCAGCAGCCCCCCAGGGACTGGGGCCAACGTCCTGACTTTC. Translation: CASSPPGTGANVLTF.

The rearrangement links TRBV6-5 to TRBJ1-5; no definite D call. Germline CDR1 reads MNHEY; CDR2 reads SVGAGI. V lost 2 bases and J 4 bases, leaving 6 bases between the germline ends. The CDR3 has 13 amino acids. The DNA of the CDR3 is TGTGCCAGCAGTTACGGGGAGAATCAGCCCCAGCATTTT. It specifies CASSYGENQPQHF.

This CDR3 is CASREDRSYEQYF. The DNA of the CDR3 is TGCGCCAGCAGAGAGGACAGGTCCTACGAGCAGTACTTC. The chain links TRBV5-1 to TRBJ2-7; 7 positions agree with TRBD1. The CDR3 has 13 residues. Germline loops: CDR1 SGHRS, CDR2 YFSETQ. V was clipped by 5 bases and J by 1 base; unmatched bases: 3.

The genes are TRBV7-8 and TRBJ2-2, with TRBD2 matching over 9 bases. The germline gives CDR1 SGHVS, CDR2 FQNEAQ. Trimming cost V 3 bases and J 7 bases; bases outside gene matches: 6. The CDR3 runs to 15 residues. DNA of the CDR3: TGTGCCAGCAGCTTTGGCGGGGGGGCGGACGGGGAGCTGTTTTTT. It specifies CASSFGGGADGELFF.

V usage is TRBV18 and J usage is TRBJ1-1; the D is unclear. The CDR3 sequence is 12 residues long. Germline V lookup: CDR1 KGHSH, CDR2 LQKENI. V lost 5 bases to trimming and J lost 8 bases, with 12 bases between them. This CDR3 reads CASSGPSKEAFF. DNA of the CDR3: TGTGCCAGCTCAGGGCCGTCCAAAGAAGCTTTCTTT.

The CDR3 DNA follows: TGTGCCAGCAGCCAAGGCCCGCGGAGCGAAGAGACCCAGTACTTC. Translating gives CASSQGPRSEETQYF. The V gene is TRBV7-2, the J gene TRBJ2-5; D not resolved. CDR1 and CDR2 (germline): SGHTA, FQGNSA. The CDR3 is 15 residues long. V shed 5 bases and J shed 3 bases, with 16 bases lying between them.

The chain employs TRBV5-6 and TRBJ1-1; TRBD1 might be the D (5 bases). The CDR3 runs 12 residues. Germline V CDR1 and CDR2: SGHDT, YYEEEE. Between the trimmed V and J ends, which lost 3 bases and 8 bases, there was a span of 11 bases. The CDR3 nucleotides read TGTGCCAGCAGCTACCGACGGGGGGAAGCTTTCTTT. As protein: CASSYRRGEAFF.

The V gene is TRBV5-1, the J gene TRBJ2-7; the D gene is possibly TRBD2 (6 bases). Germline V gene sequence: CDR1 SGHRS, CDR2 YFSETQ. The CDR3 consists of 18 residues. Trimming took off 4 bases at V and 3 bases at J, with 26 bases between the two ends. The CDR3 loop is CASSPQVPERAEDYEQYF. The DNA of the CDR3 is TGCGCCAGCAGCCCACAAGTCCCCGAGCGGGCCGAAGACTACGAGCAGTACTTC.

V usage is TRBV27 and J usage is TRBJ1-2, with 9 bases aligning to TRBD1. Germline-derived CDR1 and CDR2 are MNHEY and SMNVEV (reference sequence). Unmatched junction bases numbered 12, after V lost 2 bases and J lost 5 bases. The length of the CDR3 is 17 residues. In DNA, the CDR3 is TGTGCCAGCAGTTTACGGACAGGGGATAGGCGTTTTTATGGCTACACCTTC. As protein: CASSLRTGDRRFYGYTF.

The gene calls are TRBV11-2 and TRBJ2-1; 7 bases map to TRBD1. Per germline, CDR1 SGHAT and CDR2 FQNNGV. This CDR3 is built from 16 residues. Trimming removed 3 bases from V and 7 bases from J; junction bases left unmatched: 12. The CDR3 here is CASSFRDRGWRNEQFF. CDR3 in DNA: TGTGCCAGCAGCTTCCGGGACAGAGGCTGGAGGAATGAGCAGTTCTTC.

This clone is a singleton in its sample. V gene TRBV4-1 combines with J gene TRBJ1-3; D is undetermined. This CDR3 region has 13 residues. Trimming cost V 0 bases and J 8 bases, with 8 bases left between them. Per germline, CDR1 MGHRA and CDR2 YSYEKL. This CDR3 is CASSQDLADTIYF. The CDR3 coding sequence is TGCGCCAGCAGCCAAGATCTGGCAGACACCATATATTTT.

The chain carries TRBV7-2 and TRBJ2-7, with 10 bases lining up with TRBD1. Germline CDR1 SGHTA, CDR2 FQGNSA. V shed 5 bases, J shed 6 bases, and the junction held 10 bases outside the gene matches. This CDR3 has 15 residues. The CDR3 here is CASSQRQGAIGEQYF. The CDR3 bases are TGTGCCAGCAGCCAAAGACAGGGGGCGATAGGCGAGCAGTACTTC.

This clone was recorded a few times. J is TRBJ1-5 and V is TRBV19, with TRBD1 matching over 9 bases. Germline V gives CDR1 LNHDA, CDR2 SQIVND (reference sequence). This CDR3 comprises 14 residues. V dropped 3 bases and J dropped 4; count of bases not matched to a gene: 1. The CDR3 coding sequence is TGTGCCAGTAGTATTGGACAGGGGAATCAGCCCCAGCATTTT. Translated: CASSIGQGNQPQHF. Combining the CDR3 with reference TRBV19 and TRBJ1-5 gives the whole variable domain DGGITQSPKYLFRKEGQNVTLSCEQNLNHDAMYWYRQDPGQGLRLIYYSQIVNDFQKGDIAEGYSVSREKKESFPLTVTSAQKNPTAFYLCASSIGQGNQPQHFGDGTRLSIL.

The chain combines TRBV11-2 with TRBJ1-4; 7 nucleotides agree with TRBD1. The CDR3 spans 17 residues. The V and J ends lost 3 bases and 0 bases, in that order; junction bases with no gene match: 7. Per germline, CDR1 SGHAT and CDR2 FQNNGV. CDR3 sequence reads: CASSFGPGGATNEKLFF. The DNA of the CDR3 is TGTGCCAGCAGCTTTGGGCCAGGGGGTGCAACTAATGAAAAACTGTTTTTT.

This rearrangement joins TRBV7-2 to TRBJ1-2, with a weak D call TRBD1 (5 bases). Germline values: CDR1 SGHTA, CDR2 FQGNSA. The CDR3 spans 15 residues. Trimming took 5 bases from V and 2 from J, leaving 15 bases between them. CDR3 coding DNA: TGTGCCAGCAGCACCTCGCCGGGACTGAACTATGGCTACACCTTC. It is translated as CASSTSPGLNYGYTF.

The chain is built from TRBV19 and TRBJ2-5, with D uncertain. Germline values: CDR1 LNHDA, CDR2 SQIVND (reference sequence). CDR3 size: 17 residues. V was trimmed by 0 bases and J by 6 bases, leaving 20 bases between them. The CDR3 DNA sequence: TGTGCCAGTAGTATAGAATCTAGGATGGATCCCCCGAAGACCCAGTACTTC. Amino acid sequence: CASSIESRMDPPKTQYF.

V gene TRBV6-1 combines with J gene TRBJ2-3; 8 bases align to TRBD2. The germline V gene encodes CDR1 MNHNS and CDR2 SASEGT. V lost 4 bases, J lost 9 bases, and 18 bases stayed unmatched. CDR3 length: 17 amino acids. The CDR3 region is CASSGRETGGARGTQYF. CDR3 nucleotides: TGTGCCAGCAGTGGGAGGGAGACGGGGGGGGCCAGAGGGACGCAGTATTTT.

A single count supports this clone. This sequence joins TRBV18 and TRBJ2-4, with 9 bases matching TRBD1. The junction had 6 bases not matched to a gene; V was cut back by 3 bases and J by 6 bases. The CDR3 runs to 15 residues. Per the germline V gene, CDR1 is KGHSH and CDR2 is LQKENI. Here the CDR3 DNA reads TGTGCCAGCTCACCTGGACAGGGGCGGGCAAACATTCAGTACTTC. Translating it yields CASSPGQGRANIQYF.

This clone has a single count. CDR3 residues: CASSYLGQGGEKLFF. Written as DNA, the CDR3 is TGTGCCAGCAGTTACTTGGGACAGGGAGGAGAAAAACTGTTTTTT. The rearrangement links TRBV6-6 to TRBJ1-4, with TRBD1 matching over 9 bases. With V trimmed by 1 base and J by 8 bases, 5 bases remained unmatched. CDR1 is MNHNY, CDR2 SVGAGI, per germline (reference sequence). The CDR3 runs 15 residues.

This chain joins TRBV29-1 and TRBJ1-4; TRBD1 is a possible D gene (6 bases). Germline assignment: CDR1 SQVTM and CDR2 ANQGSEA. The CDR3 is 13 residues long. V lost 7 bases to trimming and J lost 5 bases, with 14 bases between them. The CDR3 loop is CSAAQGTNEKLFF. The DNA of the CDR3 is TGCAGCGCAGCACAGGGAACAAATGAAAAACTGTTTTTT.

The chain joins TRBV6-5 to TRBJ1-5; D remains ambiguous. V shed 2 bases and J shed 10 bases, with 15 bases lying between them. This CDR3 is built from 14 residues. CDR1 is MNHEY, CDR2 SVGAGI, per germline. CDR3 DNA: TGTGCCAGCAGTTACACCTCCTCGGGTAACCCCCAGCATTTT. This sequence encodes CASSYTSSGNPQHF.

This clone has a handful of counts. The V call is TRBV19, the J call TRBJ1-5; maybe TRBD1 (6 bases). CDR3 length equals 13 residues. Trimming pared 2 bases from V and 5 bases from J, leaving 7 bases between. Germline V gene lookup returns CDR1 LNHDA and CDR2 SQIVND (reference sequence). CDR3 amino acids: CASSIHRDQPQHF. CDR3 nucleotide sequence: TGTGCCAGTAGTATACACAGGGATCAGCCCCAGCATTTT.

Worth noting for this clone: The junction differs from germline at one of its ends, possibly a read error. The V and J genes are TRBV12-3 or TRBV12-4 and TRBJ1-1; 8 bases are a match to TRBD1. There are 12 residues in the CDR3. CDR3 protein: CASTKTGAEAFF. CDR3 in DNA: TGTGCCAGCACCAAGACAGGGGCTGAGGCTTTCTTT.

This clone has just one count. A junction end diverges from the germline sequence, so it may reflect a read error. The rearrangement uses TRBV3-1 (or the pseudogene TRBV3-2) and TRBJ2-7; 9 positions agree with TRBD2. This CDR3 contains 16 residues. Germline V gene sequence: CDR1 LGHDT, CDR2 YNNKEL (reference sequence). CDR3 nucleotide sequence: TGTGCCAACAGCCAATGGGGTGGCGGGGGGGCAAACGAGCAGTACTTC. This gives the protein CANSQWGGGGANEQYF.